One T cell receptor beta chain is described in this entry. As yet, its antigen is unknown. This CDR3 is built from 14 residues. The ends lost 4 bases at V and 6 bases at J; junction bases unmatched: 3. Germline V gene data show CDR1 as ENHRY and CDR2 as SYGVKD. Measured with immunoSEQ multiplex PCR; TCRdb has only the in-frame clones, and not every one. The data show tens of thousands of clones, 85% to 95% seen once. Sorting isolated naive CD4 T cells lacking CD45RO and expressing CD62L. The record originates from a study of human versus mouse CDR3 diversity and MHC coevolution. Study-wide results and limits: Mice had fewer CDR3 deletions and insertions than humans on average.

The clonotype comes from a person aged 30-69 years in good health. The chain recombines TRBV10-3 with TRBJ2-2; 9 bases line up with TRBD1. Sequences were obtained from naive CD4+ T cells from blood. Subset: CD45RO-negative CD62L-positive naive CD4 T cells. CDR3 coding DNA: TGTGCCATCAGTGGGACAGGGGATCCCGGGGAGCTGTTTTTT. This encodes CAISGTGDPGELFF.